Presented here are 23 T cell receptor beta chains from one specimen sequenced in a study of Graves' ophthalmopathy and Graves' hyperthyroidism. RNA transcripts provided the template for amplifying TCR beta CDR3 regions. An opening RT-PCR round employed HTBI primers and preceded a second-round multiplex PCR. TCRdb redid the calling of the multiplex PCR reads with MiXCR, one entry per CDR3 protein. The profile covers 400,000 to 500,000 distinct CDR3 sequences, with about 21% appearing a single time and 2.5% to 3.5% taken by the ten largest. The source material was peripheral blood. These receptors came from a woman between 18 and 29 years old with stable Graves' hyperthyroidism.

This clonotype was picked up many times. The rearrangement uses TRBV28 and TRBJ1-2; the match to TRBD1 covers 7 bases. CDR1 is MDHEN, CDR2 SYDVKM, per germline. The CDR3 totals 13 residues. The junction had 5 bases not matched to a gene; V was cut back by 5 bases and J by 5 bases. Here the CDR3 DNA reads TGTGCCAGCAGTCTACAGGGGTTATATGGCTACACCTTC. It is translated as CASSLQGLYGYTF.

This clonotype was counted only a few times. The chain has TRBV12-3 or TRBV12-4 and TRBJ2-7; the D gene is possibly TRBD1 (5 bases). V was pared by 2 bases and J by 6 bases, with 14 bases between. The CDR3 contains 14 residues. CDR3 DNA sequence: TGTGCCAGCAGTTTATTTCAGGGCCCGAGCGAGCAGTACTTC. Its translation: CASSLFQGPSEQYF.

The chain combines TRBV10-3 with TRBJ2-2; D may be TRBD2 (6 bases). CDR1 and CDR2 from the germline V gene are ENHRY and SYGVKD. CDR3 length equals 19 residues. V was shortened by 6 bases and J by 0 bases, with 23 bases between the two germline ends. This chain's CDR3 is CAIRKNRDFLYTNTGELFF. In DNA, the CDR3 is TGTGCCATCAGGAAAAACCGGGACTTTCTATATACGAACACCGGGGAGCTGTTTTTT.

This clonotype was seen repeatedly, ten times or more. The chain's CDR3 is CSVDPRTGGETQYF. CDR3 bases: TGCAGCGTTGATCCTCGGACGGGGGGAGAGACCCAGTACTTC. The chain uses TRBV29-1 and TRBJ2-5; 7 bases match TRBD2. The CDR3 totals 14 residues. CDR1 is SQVTM and CDR2 is ANQGSEA in the germline V gene. J gave up 4 bases and V 3 bases, and 8 bases lay outside the gene matches.

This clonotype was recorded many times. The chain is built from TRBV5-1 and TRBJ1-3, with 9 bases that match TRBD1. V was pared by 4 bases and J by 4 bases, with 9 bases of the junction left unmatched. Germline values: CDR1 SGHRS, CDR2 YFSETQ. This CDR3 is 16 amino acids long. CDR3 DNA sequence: TGCGCCAGCAGCGTAACCCGGACAGGGGACGGAAACACCATATATTTT. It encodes CASSVTRTGDGNTIYF.

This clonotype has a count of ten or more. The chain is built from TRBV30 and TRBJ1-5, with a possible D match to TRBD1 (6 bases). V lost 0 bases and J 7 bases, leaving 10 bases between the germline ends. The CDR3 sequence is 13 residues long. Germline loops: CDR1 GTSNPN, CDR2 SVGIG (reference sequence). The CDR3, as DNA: TGTGCCTGGAGTGTGGGGGGCTGGCAGCCCCAGCATTTT. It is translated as CAWSVGGWQPQHF.

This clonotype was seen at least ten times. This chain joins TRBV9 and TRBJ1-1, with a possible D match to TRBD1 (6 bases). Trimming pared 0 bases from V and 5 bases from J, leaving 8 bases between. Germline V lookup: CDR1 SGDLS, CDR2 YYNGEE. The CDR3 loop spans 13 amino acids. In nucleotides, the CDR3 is TGTGCCAGCAGCGTAGTTACAGGGACTGAAGCTTTCTTT. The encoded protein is CASSVVTGTEAFF.

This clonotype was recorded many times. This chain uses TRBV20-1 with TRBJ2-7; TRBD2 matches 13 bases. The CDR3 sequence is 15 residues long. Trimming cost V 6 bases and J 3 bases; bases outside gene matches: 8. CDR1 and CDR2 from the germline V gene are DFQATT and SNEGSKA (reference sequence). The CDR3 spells CSAAHRTSGSYEQYF. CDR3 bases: TGCAGTGCCGCCCACCGGACTAGCGGGAGCTACGAGCAGTACTTC.

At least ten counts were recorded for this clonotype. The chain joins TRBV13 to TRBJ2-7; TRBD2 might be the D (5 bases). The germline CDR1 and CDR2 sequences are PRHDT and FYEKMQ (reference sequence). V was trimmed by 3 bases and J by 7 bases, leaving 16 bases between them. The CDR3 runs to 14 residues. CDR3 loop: CASSFRDSRGEQYF. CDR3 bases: TGTGCCAGCAGCTTCCGAGACTCACGGGGAGAGCAGTACTTC. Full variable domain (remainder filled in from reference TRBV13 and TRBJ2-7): AAGVIQSPRHLIKEKRETATLKCYPIPRHDTVYWYQQGPGQDPQFLISFYEKMQSDKGSIPDRFSAQQFSDYHSELNMSSLELGDSALYFCASSFRDSRGEQYFGPGTRLTVT.

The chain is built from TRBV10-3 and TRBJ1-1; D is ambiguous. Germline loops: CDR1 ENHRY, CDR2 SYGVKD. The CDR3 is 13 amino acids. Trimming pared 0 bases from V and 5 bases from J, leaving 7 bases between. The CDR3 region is CAISESGTTEAFF. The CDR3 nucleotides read TGTGCCATCAGTGAGTCGGGTACTACTGAAGCTTTCTTT.

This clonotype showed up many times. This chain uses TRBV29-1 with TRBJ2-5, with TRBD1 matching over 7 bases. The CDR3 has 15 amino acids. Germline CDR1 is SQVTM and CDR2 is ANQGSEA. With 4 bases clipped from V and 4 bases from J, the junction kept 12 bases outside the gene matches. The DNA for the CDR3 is TGCAGCGTTGGGGCCGAAAAACAGGGGCGAGAGACCCAGTACTTC. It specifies CSVGAEKQGRETQYF.

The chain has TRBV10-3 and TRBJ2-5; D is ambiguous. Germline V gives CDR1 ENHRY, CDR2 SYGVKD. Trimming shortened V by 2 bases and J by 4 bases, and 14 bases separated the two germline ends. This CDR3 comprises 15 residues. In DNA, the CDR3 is TGTGCCATCAGTGAGGGCGGCGGTAGGGCAGAGACCCAGTACTTC. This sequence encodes CAISEGGGRAETQYF.

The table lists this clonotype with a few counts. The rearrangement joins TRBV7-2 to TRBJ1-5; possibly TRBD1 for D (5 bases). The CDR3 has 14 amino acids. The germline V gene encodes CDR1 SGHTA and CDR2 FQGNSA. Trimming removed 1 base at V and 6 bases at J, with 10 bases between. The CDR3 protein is CASSLGGGIQPQHF. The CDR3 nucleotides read TGTGCCAGCAGCTTAGGGGGGGGGATTCAGCCCCAGCATTTT.

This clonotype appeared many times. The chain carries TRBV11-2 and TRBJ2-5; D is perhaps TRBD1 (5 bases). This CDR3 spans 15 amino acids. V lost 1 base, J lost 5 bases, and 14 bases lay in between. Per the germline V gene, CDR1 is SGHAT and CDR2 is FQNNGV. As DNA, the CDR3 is TGTGCCAGCAGCTTAGCGGGTCAGGGCGGCGAGACCCAGTACTTC. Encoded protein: CASSLAGQGGETQYF.

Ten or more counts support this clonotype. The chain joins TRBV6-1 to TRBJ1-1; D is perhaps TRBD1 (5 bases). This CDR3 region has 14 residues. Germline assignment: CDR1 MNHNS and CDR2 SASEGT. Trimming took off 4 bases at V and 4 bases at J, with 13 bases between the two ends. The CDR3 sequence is CASSGRAPGTEAFF. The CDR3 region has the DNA TGTGCCAGCAGTGGCAGGGCCCCGGGCACTGAAGCTTTCTTT.

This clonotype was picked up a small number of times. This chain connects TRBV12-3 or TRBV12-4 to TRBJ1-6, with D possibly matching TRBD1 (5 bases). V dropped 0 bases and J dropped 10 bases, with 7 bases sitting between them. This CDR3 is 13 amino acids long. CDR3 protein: CASSLAPGSPLHF. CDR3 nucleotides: TGTGCCAGCAGTTTAGCGCCAGGGTCACCCCTCCACTTT.

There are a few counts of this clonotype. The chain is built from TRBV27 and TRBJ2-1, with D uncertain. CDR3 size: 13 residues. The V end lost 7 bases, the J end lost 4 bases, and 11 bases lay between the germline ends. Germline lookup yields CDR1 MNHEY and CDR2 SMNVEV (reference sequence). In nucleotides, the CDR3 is TGTGCCAGCACCTCGGAGTTTTACAATGAGCAGTTCTTC. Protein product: CASTSEFYNEQFF.

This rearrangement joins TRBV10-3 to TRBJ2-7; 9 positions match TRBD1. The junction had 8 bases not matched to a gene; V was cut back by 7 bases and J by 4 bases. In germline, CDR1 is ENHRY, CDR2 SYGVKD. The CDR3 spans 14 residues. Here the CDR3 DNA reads TGTGCCATCAACCCCGGGACAGGGTTTTACGAGCAGTACTTC. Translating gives CAINPGTGFYEQYF.

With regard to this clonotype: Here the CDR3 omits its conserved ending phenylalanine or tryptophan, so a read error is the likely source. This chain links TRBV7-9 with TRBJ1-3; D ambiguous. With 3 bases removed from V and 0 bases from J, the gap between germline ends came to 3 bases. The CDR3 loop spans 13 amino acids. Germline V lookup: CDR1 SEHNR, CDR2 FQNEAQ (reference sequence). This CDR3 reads CASSFDSGNTIYV. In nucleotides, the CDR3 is TGTGCCAGCAGCTTCGACTCTGGAAACACCATATATGTT.

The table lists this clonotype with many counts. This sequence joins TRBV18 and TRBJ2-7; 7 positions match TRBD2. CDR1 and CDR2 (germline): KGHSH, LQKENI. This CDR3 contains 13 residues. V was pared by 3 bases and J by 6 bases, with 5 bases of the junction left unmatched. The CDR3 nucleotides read TGTGCCAGCTCACCGGGGGGGGACCGCGAGCAGTACTTC. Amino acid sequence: CASSPGGDREQYF. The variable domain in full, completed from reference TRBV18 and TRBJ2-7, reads NAGVMQNPRHLVRRRGQEARLRCSPMKGHSHVYWYRQLPEEGLKFMVYLQKENIIDESGMPKERFSAEFPKEGPSILRIQQVVRGDSAAYFCASSPGGDREQYFGPGTRLTVT.

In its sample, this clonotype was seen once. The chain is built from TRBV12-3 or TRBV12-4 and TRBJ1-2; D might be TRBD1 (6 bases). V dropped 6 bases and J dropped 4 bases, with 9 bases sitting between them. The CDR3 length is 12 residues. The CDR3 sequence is CASRPGAYGYTF. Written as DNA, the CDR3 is TGTGCCAGCAGGCCGGGGGCCTATGGCTACACCTTC.

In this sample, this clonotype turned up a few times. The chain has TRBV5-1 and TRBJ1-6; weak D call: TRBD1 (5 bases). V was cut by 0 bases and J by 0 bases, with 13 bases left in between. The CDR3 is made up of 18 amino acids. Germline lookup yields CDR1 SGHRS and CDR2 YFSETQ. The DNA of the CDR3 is TGCGCCAGCAGCTTGGTTGCAGGGACCAGCTCCTATAATTCACCCCTCCACTTT. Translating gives CASSLVAGTSSYNSPLHF.

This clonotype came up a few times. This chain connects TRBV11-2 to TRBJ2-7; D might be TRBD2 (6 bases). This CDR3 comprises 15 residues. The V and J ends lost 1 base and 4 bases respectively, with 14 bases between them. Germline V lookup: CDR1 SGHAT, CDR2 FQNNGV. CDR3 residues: CASSLGLGRDYEQYF. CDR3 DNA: TGTGCCAGCAGCTTAGGTCTGGGGCGGGATTACGAGCAGTACTTC.